Below are 9 T cell receptor beta chains sequenced from a single sample in a study of T-cell memory formation after mild COVID-19. TCRdb fed the 5' RACE reads into MiXCR, producing one record per CDR3 protein. Of under 600,000 distinct CDR3 sequences in the sample, 20% to 25% were seen once. Sample: PBMCs or a T cell subset sorted from them (not recorded which). Receptors originate from an adult woman who had mild COVID-19 (a few samples of this study predate the infection). Cell type and time point are not known.

This clonotype was detected a few times. This chain connects TRBV5-5 to TRBJ2-7; 8 bases match TRBD2. The ends lost 5 bases at V and 5 bases at J; junction bases unmatched: 9. This CDR3 contains 14 residues. Germline-derived CDR1 and CDR2 are SGHKS and YYEKEE (reference sequence). This CDR3 is CASRRPGGPHEQYF. Written as DNA, the CDR3 is TGTGCCAGCAGGCGTCCGGGAGGGCCCCACGAGCAGTACTTC.

This clonotype has at least ten counts. The chain uses TRBV10-3 and TRBJ2-7; 11 bases line up with TRBD1. CDR1 and CDR2 from the germline V gene are ENHRY and SYGVKD. The CDR3 runs 16 residues. The V and J ends lost 2 bases and 5 bases, in that order; junction bases with no gene match: 8. CDR3 DNA: TGTGCCATCAGTGAGGGACAGGGGGCATTCAACGACGAGCAGTACTTC. It translates to CAISEGQGAFNDEQYF.

This clonotype was seen a handful of times. The rearrangement uses TRBV12-3 or TRBV12-4 and TRBJ2-3, with D perhaps TRBD1 or TRBD2 (5 bases each). The CDR3 has 12 amino acids. With 6 bases removed from V and 5 bases from J, the gap between germline ends came to 9 bases. CDR3 in amino acids: CASSREIDTQYF. In DNA form, the CDR3 reads TGTGCCAGCAGCAGGGAGATAGATACGCAGTATTTT.

V gene TRBV29-1 combines with J gene TRBJ2-2; 8 bases match TRBD2. The CDR3 sequence is 14 residues long. CDR1 is SQVTM and CDR2 is ANQGSEA in the germline V gene. The V segment lost 4 bases and the J segment 7 bases; nucleotides outside the gene matches: 8. The CDR3 DNA follows: TGCAGCGTTGGTAGCGGGGTCGACAGCGGGGAGCTGTTTTTT. Translated, it gives CSVGSGVDSGELFF.

The J gene is TRBJ2-1, the V gene TRBV12-3 or TRBV12-4; TRBD1 or TRBD2 may be the D gene (5 bases each). The CDR3 runs 15 residues. V lost 2 bases, J lost 6 bases, and 14 bases lay in between. The CDR3 nucleotides are TGTGCCAGCAGTTTACCGCCGGGACCACCCAATGAGCAGTTCTTC. Residues: CASSLPPGPPNEQFF.

CDR3 sequence (DNA): TGCAGCGTGTGGGGACAGTTTCGGGGCTACACCTTC. Amino acid sequence: CSVWGQFRGYTF. The chain joins TRBV29-1 to TRBJ1-2, with 7 bases fitting TRBD1. This CDR3 region has 12 residues. V was clipped by 6 bases and J by 8 bases; unmatched bases: 9. The germline V gene encodes CDR1 SQVTM and CDR2 ANQGSEA.

This clonotype was found a few times. The genes are TRBV7-2 and TRBJ1-2, with 7 nucleotides matching TRBD1. This CDR3 is 14 amino acids long. Germline-derived CDR1 and CDR2 are SGHTA and FQGNSA. The V segment lost 4 bases and the J segment 4 bases; nucleotides outside the gene matches: 6. CDR3 DNA sequence: TGTGCCAGCAGCTCATACGGACAGGCCTATGGCTACACCTTC. It encodes CASSSYGQAYGYTF.

This clonotype was observed a few times. The gene calls are TRBV5-5 and TRBJ2-7; D gene ambiguous. The ends were cut back, 3 bases at V and 0 bases at J, with 13 bases in the middle. The CDR3 is made up of 15 amino acids. CDR1 and CDR2 from the germline V gene are SGHKS and YYEKEE (reference sequence). CDR3: CASSSYGRSSYEQYF. The CDR3, as DNA: TGTGCCAGCAGCTCCTACGGGCGGAGCTCCTACGAGCAGTACTTC.

This clonotype was recorded only once. This sequence joins TRBV7-8 and TRBJ1-2; D is possibly TRBD1 (6 bases). Between the trimmed V and J ends, which lost 5 bases and 1 base, there was a span of 11 bases. Germline assignment: CDR1 SGHVS and CDR2 FQNEAQ. There are 14 residues in the CDR3. Here the CDR3 DNA reads TGTGCCAGCAGCCCGAGGACAGATAACTATGGCTACACCTTC. Amino acids: CASSPRTDNYGYTF.